Below, 14 T cell receptor beta chains from the same sample are listed, as sequenced in a study of blood T cell repertoires in COVID-19. The method was immunoSEQ multiplex PCR; TCRdb's version includes in-frame clones alone and lacks a portion of them. The sample has 130,000 or so clones; 75% to 90% are singletons. Sequences were obtained from peripheral blood. These receptors were obtained from a woman aged 45-65 years who had recovered from COVID-19.

This chain uses TRBV11-1 with TRBJ2-5, with D perhaps TRBD2 (5 bases). The length of the CDR3 is 15 residues. Germline assignment: CDR1 SGHAT and CDR2 FQDESV (reference sequence). V was shortened by 1 base and J by 5 bases, with 14 bases between the two germline ends. The CDR3 region is CASSLGVSAGETQYF. DNA for the CDR3: TGTGCCAGCAGCTTAGGTGTTAGCGCCGGGGAGACCCAGTACTTC.

This chain connects TRBV9 to TRBJ1-5, with 8 bases fitting TRBD1. With 3 bases clipped from V and 1 base from J, the junction kept 9 bases outside the gene matches. This CDR3 has 17 residues. CDR1 SGDLS and CDR2 YYNGEE come from the germline V gene. CDR3 amino acids: CASSAGAGGLSNQPQHF. Here the CDR3 DNA reads TGTGCCAGCAGCGCTGGGGCAGGGGGCTTAAGCAATCAGCCCCAGCATTTT.

This clone was found once. The chain joins TRBV6-5 to TRBJ2-3, with D tentatively TRBD1 (6 bases). Trimming pared 2 bases from V and 3 bases from J, leaving 12 bases between. In germline, CDR1 is MNHEY, CDR2 SVGAGI. The CDR3 is made up of 15 amino acids. The CDR3 bases are TGTGCCAGCAGTTACCAACCGGGACAAACAGATACGCAGTATTTT. Its translation: CASSYQPGQTDTQYF.

As concerns this clone: Germline and junction disagree at one end, which may indicate a read error. The chain has TRBV18 and TRBJ2-7, with 7 bases that match TRBD1. Per germline, CDR1 KGHSH and CDR2 LQKENI. The CDR3 consists of 12 residues. The CDR3 protein is CASSLEQGPVRF. The CDR3 nucleotides are TGTGCCAGCTCACTCGAACAGGGGCCTGTTCGCTTC.

The rearrangement joins TRBV19 to TRBJ1-4; D is unresolved. CDR1 is LNHDA and CDR2 is SQIVND in the germline V gene (reference sequence). This CDR3 has 15 amino acids. The ends were cut back, 5 bases at V and 2 bases at J, with 12 bases in the middle. Here the CDR3 DNA reads TGTGCCAGTAGTCCAACGGGAGGTACTAATGAAAAACTGTTTTTT. As protein: CASSPTGGTNEKLFF.

The V gene is TRBV29-1, the J gene TRBJ2-4; D may be TRBD1 (5 bases). The CDR3 runs 14 residues. Trimming removed 6 bases from V and 10 bases from J, with 22 bases in between. Germline CDR1 is SQVTM and CDR2 is ANQGSEA. The chain's CDR3 is CSVQIGFTGEIQYF. CDR3 sequence (DNA): TGCAGCGTCCAAATCGGGTTCACAGGAGAAATTCAGTACTTC.

The CDR3, as DNA: TGTGCCAGCAGCGGGGGGGGAGGGAATTCACCCCTCCACTTT. Protein sequence: CASSGGGGNSPLHF. The chain combines TRBV9 with TRBJ1-6, with D possibly matching TRBD1 (5 bases). The CDR3 covers 14 residues. Germline CDR1 and CDR2: SGDLS and YYNGEE. V was trimmed by 3 bases and J by 7 bases, leaving 11 bases between them.

This clone was seen at least ten times. The chain couples TRBV5-1 to TRBJ2-7, with D perhaps matching TRBD1 (6 bases). The CDR3 extends over 16 amino acids. Trimming left V 0 bases short and J 0 bases short, with 13 bases between. Germline lookup yields CDR1 SGHRS and CDR2 YFSETQ. CDR3 sequence (DNA): TGCGCCAGCAGCTTGGGCCACAGGGACCGCTCCTACGAGCAGTACTTC. It specifies CASSLGHRDRSYEQYF.

The genes are TRBV5-1 and TRBJ2-6, with D possibly TRBD2 on 6 matching bases. CDR3 length: 15 residues. V lost 5 bases to trimming and J lost 2 bases, with 11 bases between them. Germline V CDR1 and CDR2: SGHRS, YFSETQ. Here the CDR3 DNA reads TGCGCCAGCAGGGCGGGCGGGGCTGGGGCCAACGTCCTGACTTTC. Amino acids: CASRAGGAGANVLTF. The variable domain in full, with the rest retrieved from reference TRBV5-1 and TRBJ2-6, is KAGVTQTPRYLIKTRGQQVTLSCSPISGHRSVSWYQQTPGQGLQFLFEYFSETQRNKGNFPGRFSGRQFSNSRSEMNVSTLELGDSALYLCASRAGGAGANVLTFGAGSRLTVL.

The chain uses TRBV5-4 and TRBJ2-6; D is uncertain. The germline V and J ends were trimmed by 0 bases and 0 bases, with 4 bases remaining between them. CDR1 SGHNT and CDR2 YYREEE come from the germline V gene (reference sequence). The CDR3 runs to 15 residues. The DNA of the CDR3 is TGTGCCAGCAGCTTGGACAGCTCTGGGGCCAACGTCCTGACTTTC. Protein: CASSLDSSGANVLTF.

This rearrangement joins TRBV5-1 to TRBJ2-2; D possibly corresponds to TRBD1 (5 bases). CDR1 and CDR2 from the germline V gene are SGHRS and YFSETQ. CDR3 length: 14 amino acids. Trimming removed 3 bases from V and 7 bases from J, with 13 bases in between. DNA for the CDR3: TGCGCCAGCAGCTCCCAGGGTAAAAGCGGGGAGCTGTTTTTT. Its protein is CASSSQGKSGELFF.

A single count supports this clone. V gene TRBV7-3 combines with J gene TRBJ1-1; D call uncertain. Trimming took off 4 bases at V and 3 bases at J, with 9 bases between the two ends. The CDR3 sequence is 13 residues long. Germline V gene lookup returns CDR1 SGHTA and CDR2 FQGTGA. The DNA for the CDR3 is TGTGCCAGCAGCTCCACAGAATACACTGAAGCTTTCTTT. The encoded protein is CASSSTEYTEAFF.

The chain carries TRBV7-2 and TRBJ2-2, with TRBD2 identical over 8 bases. CDR3 size: 16 residues. The V gene end was trimmed by 2 bases and the J gene end by 9 bases; junction bases not matched to a gene: 11. Germline CDR1 and CDR2: SGHTA and FQGNSA. CDR3 coding DNA: TGTGCCAGCAGCTTATTGGGGACTAGATTAGAGCGGGAGCTGTTTTTT. The encoded protein is CASSLLGTRLERELFF.

This sequence joins TRBV7-2 and TRBJ1-1; D ambiguous. V gave up 0 bases and J gave up 0 bases, with 8 bases separating them. CDR1 and CDR2 from the germline V gene are SGHTA and FQGNSA. The CDR3 consists of 15 residues. The CDR3, as DNA: TGTGCCAGCAGCTTAGCGCACAGCATGAACACTGAAGCTTTCTTT. Protein sequence: CASSLAHSMNTEAFF.